The 25 T cell receptor beta chains listed next were all sequenced from one sample in a study of regulatory T cells in long-lasting Graves disease. The sample's time point: persistent/refractory GD, antithyroid drugs over 5 years with positive TRAb. PBMC RNA was the source of the TCR library. Through Arm-PCR of CDR3 regions and iRepertoire HTBI primers, TCR beta libraries were built. MiXCR, run by TCRdb on the multiplex PCR reads, gives a single entry per CDR3 protein. Altogether roughly 400,000 distinct CDR3 sequences are present, less than 25% being singletons, with the ten largest covering about 20%. Material: peripheral blood mononuclear cells (PBMCs), obtained when the disease was refractory, from a patient treated with antithyroid drugs. These receptors originate from a female donor with Graves disease.

The chain is built from TRBV30 and TRBJ2-7; D possibly corresponds to TRBD2 (5 bases). V lost 0 bases to trimming and J lost 0 bases, with 9 bases between them. The germline gives CDR1 GTSNPN, CDR2 SVGIG (reference sequence). CDR3 length equals 14 residues. The CDR3 DNA reads as TGTGCCTGGAGTGTAGCGGCCAGCTCCTACGAGCAGTACTTC. It encodes CAWSVAASSYEQYF.

The chain's CDR3 is CASQYSSSSTDTQYF. In DNA, the CDR3 is TGTGCCAGCCAGTACAGCAGCTCCAGCACAGATACGCAGTATTTT. This chain uses TRBV2 with TRBJ2-3; D not certain. Trimming stripped 8 bases from V and 0 bases from J, with 15 bases between. This CDR3 spans 15 amino acids. Germline lookup yields CDR1 SNHLY and CDR2 FYNNEI.

This clonotype has a handful of counts. The DNA for the CDR3 is TGCAGTGCTAGAGATCTAGATGGCTACACCTTC. The encoded protein is CSARDLDGYTF. The genes are TRBV20-1 and TRBJ1-2; D not resolved. The germline V and J ends were trimmed by 0 bases and 6 bases, with 5 bases remaining between them. The germline V gene has CDR1 DFQATT and CDR2 SNEGSKA (reference sequence). The CDR3 extends over 11 amino acids.

In its sample, this clonotype was seen many times. The rearrangement links TRBV6-2 or TRBV6-3 to TRBJ1-1; D is perhaps TRBD1 (6 bases). This CDR3 comprises 15 residues. V dropped 6 bases and J dropped 1 base, with 15 bases sitting between them. CDR1 and CDR2 from the germline V gene are MNHEY and SVGEGT. CDR3 in amino acids: CASRDSLYRNTEAFF. CDR3 nucleotides: TGTGCCAGCAGGGACAGCCTATATAGGAACACTGAAGCTTTCTTT.

With regard to this clonotype: A much more abundant neighbour one base away suggests this may be a read error. Lacking the conserved final phenylalanine or tryptophan, this CDR3 likely reflects a read error. The rearrangement joins TRBV7-9 to TRBJ2-5, with 7 nucleotides matching TRBD2. Germline CDR1 SEHNR, CDR2 FQNEAQ (reference sequence). The CDR3 spans 15 residues. V shed 5 bases and J 5 bases; nucleotides not matched to a gene: 11. CDR3 protein: CASSPEREATETQYS. CDR3 coding DNA: TGTGCCAGCAGCCCAGAACGGGAGGCTACCGAGACCCAGTACTCC.

The chain combines TRBV6-1 with TRBJ1-5; no clear D gene. The CDR3 is 14 amino acids. The germline V and J ends were trimmed by 1 base and 4 bases, with 8 bases remaining between them. Germline CDR1 MNHNS, CDR2 SASEGT. In nucleotides, the CDR3 is TGTGCCAGCAGTGAAGTTCGGTCAAATCAGCCCCAGCATTTT. Protein: CASSEVRSNQPQHF.

J is TRBJ1-5 and V is TRBV6-2 or TRBV6-3, with D unclear. The CDR3 contains 15 residues. Trimming stripped 0 bases from V and 3 bases from J, with 9 bases between. The V gene's germline CDR1 is MNHEY and CDR2 SVGEGT. This CDR3 reads CASSYSYRDNQPQHF. In DNA, the CDR3 is TGTGCCAGCAGTTACTCGTACAGAGACAATCAGCCCCAGCATTTT.

This chain uses TRBV6-2 or TRBV6-3 with TRBJ1-2; TRBD1 might be the D (6 bases). The germline V gene has CDR1 MNHEY and CDR2 SVGEGT. With 5 bases removed from V and 4 bases from J, the gap between germline ends came to 17 bases. The CDR3 length is 15 residues. The CDR3 loop reads CASSLSGGGGYGYTF. The DNA of the CDR3 is TGTGCCAGCAGTCTCTCGGGGGGCGGAGGCTATGGCTACACCTTC.

This clonotype was seen ten or more times. The chain uses TRBV7-2 and TRBJ2-7; tentatively, D is TRBD1 or TRBD2 (5 bases each). The CDR3 has 14 residues. Trimming cost V 1 base and J 2 bases, with 9 bases left between them. Germline V gene sequence: CDR1 SGHTA, CDR2 FQGNSA. DNA of the CDR3: TGTGCCAGCAGCTTAGAGCTGGGGGCCTACGAGCAGTACTTC. Its protein is CASSLELGAYEQYF.

The CDR3 sequence: CASSLTGPSAKNIQYF. The CDR3 bases are TGTGCCAGCAGCTTAACGGGCCCCTCAGCCAAAAACATTCAGTACTTC. The gene calls are TRBV7-9 and TRBJ2-4, with D hard to call. The CDR3 is made up of 16 amino acids. Germline V gene lookup returns CDR1 SEHNR and CDR2 FQNEAQ (reference sequence). The germline V and J ends were trimmed by 2 bases and 0 bases, with 11 bases remaining between them.

The rearrangement joins TRBV19 to TRBJ1-2; 9 nucleotides align to TRBD1. The V and J ends lost 6 bases and 5 bases, in that order; junction bases with no gene match: 4. The CDR3 runs 13 residues. CDR1 is LNHDA and CDR2 is SQIVND in the germline V gene (reference sequence). Here the CDR3 reads CASSRGQGYGYTF. CDR3 in DNA: TGTGCCAGTAGCCGGGGACAGGGATATGGCTACACCTTC. Looking up the rest from reference TRBV19 and TRBJ1-2 gives the full variable domain: DGGITQSPKYLFRKEGQNVTLSCEQNLNHDAMYWYRQDPGQGLRLIYYSQIVNDFQKGDIAEGYSVSREKKESFPLTVTSAQKNPTAFYLCASSRGQGYGYTFGSGTRLTVV.

This clonotype occurred many times. The chain uses TRBV20-1 and TRBJ1-2; 7 nucleotides match TRBD1. The CDR3 runs 12 residues. The V gene end was trimmed by 1 base and the J gene end by 7 bases; junction bases not matched to a gene: 3. CDR1 is DFQATT and CDR2 is SNEGSKA in the germline V gene (reference sequence). Here the CDR3 DNA reads TGCAGTGCTAGAGGGGCAGGGGGTGGCTACACCTTC. Protein product: CSARGAGGGYTF.

In the case of this clonotype: The junction shows a germline mismatch at one end, possibly a read error. This chain uses TRBV7-9 with TRBJ2-7; D is perhaps TRBD2 (5 bases). The CDR3 has 15 residues. Germline-derived CDR1 and CDR2 are SEHNR and FQNEAQ (reference sequence). CDR3 coding DNA: TGTACCAGCAGCTTAGCGCTTACGATGACCTACGAGCAGTACTTC. Translated: CTSSLALTMTYEQYF.

On this clonotype: A read error is possible here, since a much larger clone lies one base away. This sequence joins TRBV7-9 and TRBJ2-7, with a tentative D call TRBD1 (6 bases). Trimming pared 5 bases from V and 5 bases from J, leaving 10 bases between. From germline, CDR1 is SEHNR and CDR2 FQNEAQ (reference sequence). This CDR3 has 12 residues. As DNA, the CDR3 is TGTGCCAGCAGCCCGGACAGTAACGAGCAGTACTTC. Its translation: CASSPDSNEQYF.

This clonotype was seen repeatedly, ten times or more. V gene TRBV28 combines with J gene TRBJ1-2; TRBD1 agrees at 11 bases. Germline CDR1 reads MDHEN; CDR2 reads SYDVKM. The CDR3 has 16 amino acids. V shed 6 bases and J 7 bases; nucleotides not matched to a gene: 13. The chain's CDR3 is CASRPTPGTGGRGYTF. The CDR3 DNA sequence: TGTGCCAGCAGGCCGACTCCCGGGACAGGGGGTCGTGGCTACACCTTC.

In this sample, this clonotype turned up a few times. The J gene is TRBJ2-5, the V gene TRBV5-1; TRBD2 agrees at 11 bases. V lost 0 bases and J lost 0; bases outside the gene matches: 10. The CDR3 has 19 amino acids. Per germline, CDR1 SGHRS and CDR2 YFSETQ. CDR3 DNA sequence: TGCGCCAGCAGCTTGGACTTAGGGCGACTAGCGGGAAACCAAGAGACCCAGTACTTC. This codes for CASSLDLGRLAGNQETQYF. The whole variable domain, remainder taken from reference TRBV5-1 and TRBJ2-5, is KAGVTQTPRYLIKTRGQQVTLSCSPISGHRSVSWYQQTPGQGLQFLFEYFSETQRNKGNFPGRFSGRQFSNSRSEMNVSTLELGDSALYLCASSLDLGRLAGNQETQYFGPGTRLLVL.

Note on this clonotype: Sequence at one end of the junction differs from germline and may be a read error. The rearrangement links TRBV20-1 to TRBJ2-4; no clear D. The CDR3 is made up of 12 amino acids. CDR1 and CDR2 from the germline V gene are DFQATT and SNEGSKA (reference sequence). The CDR3 nucleotides are TGCGGTGCTATCTTCCCAAACGGCATTCAGTACTTC. Its protein product is CGAIFPNGIQYF.

At least ten counts were recorded for this clonotype. The rearrangement joins TRBV28 to TRBJ1-5; the D gene is possibly TRBD1 (6 bases). CDR1 is MDHEN and CDR2 is SYDVKM in the germline V gene. V was pared by 6 bases and J by 4 bases, with 16 bases between. The CDR3 runs to 15 residues. The CDR3 DNA is TGTGCCAGCAGCACGATTAACACAGGGAATCAGCCCCAGCATTTT. Encoded protein: CASSTINTGNQPQHF.

The table lists this clonotype with many counts. V is TRBV12-3 or TRBV12-4 and J is TRBJ1-6; D gene unclear. The CDR3 covers 12 residues. The V gene lost 5 bases and the J gene lost 7 bases, with 6 bases spanning the gap. CDR3 sequence (DNA): TGTGCCAGCAGTCCTAGCAATTCACCCCTCCACTTT. It codes for CASSPSNSPLHF.

This clonotype was counted between two and nine times. The CDR3 nucleotides are TGTGCCAGCGCGCCTCTGGGAGGAACCTATAATTCACCCCTCCACTTT. This codes for CASAPLGGTYNSPLHF. The chain combines TRBV6-2 or TRBV6-3 with TRBJ1-6; D not resolved. The CDR3 sequence is 16 residues long. In germline, CDR1 is MNHEY, CDR2 SVGEGT. V was shortened by 8 bases and J by 2 bases, with 16 bases between the two germline ends.

This clonotype was detected many times. This chain joins TRBV12-3 or TRBV12-4 and TRBJ1-5, with 9 nucleotides matching TRBD1. This CDR3 has 15 amino acids. V lost 6 bases, J lost 7 bases, and 10 bases stayed unmatched. The CDR3 nucleotides read TGTGCCAGCAGCTTGTCGGGGACAGGGAGGCAGCCCCAGCATTTT. As protein: CASSLSGTGRQPQHF.

This clonotype appeared many times. The chain recombines TRBV2 with TRBJ2-2; D possibly corresponds to TRBD1 (6 bases). With 4 bases removed from V and 4 bases from J, the gap between germline ends came to 13 bases. Germline lookup yields CDR1 SNHLY and CDR2 FYNNEI. CDR3 size: 15 residues. The CDR3 DNA reads as TGTGCCAGCAGTGCCTGGACAGAGGGCACCGGGGAGCTGTTTTTT. This codes for CASSAWTEGTGELFF. The whole variable domain, filled in from reference TRBV2 and TRBJ2-2, reads EPEVTQTPSHQVTQMGQEVILRCVPISNHLYFYWYRQILGQKVEFLVSFYNNEISEKSEIFDDQFSVERPDGSNFTLKIRSTKLEDSAMYFCASSAWTEGTGELFFGEGSRLTVL.

The CDR3, as DNA: TGCAGTGCTAGGAGGGGACAGGGGGTCAATCAGCCCCAGCATTTT. This encodes CSARRGQGVNQPQHF. This chain uses TRBV20-1 with TRBJ1-5, with 11 bases matching TRBD1. Germline V gives CDR1 DFQATT, CDR2 SNEGSKA (reference sequence). CDR3 length: 15 amino acids. The J segment lost 3 bases and the V segment lost 3 bases, leaving 4 bases of the junction unmatched.

Many counts were recorded for this clonotype. The V call is TRBV7-9, the J call TRBJ1-5; tentative D call: TRBD1 (5 bases). Between the trimmed V and J ends, which lost 5 bases and 0 bases, there was a span of 11 bases. The CDR3 runs 15 residues. Germline-derived CDR1 and CDR2 are SEHNR and FQNEAQ (reference sequence). The CDR3 bases are TGTGCCAGCAGCCCTGGGGGACCTAGCAATCAGCCCCAGCATTTT. Residues: CASSPGGPSNQPQHF.

This clonotype has a handful of counts. The chain recombines TRBV7-8 with TRBJ1-2, with D tentatively TRBD1 (6 bases). Germline V gene sequence: CDR1 SGHVS, CDR2 FQNEAQ. CDR3 length equals 16 residues. V shed 5 bases and J shed 7 bases, with 23 bases lying between them. The CDR3: CASSPWGSTGPSGYTF. CDR3 in DNA: TGTGCCAGCAGCCCATGGGGGTCGACAGGCCCTTCTGGCTACACCTTC.